This entry lists 17 T cell receptor beta chains sequenced from one sample in a study of blood T cell repertoires in COVID-19. Sequencing was performed with immunoSEQ multiplex PCR; in TCRdb, only in-frame clones are kept and a portion is missing. The sample lists 120,000 or so clones, around 89% occurring once. The material sequenced was peripheral blood. These receptors were collected from a woman aged 50 to 65 with acute or convalescent COVID-19.

The V and J genes are TRBV3-1 (or the pseudogene TRBV3-2) and TRBJ2-2; 10 bases agree with TRBD2. The J segment lost 5 bases and the V segment lost 2 bases, leaving 2 bases of the junction unmatched. CDR1 is LGHDT and CDR2 is YNNKEL in the germline V gene (reference sequence). This CDR3 is built from 15 residues. CDR3 loop: CASSQSLAGTGELFF. The CDR3 DNA sequence: TGTGCCAGCAGCCAATCACTAGCGGGGACCGGGGAGCTGTTTTTT.

This clone was detected only once. The chain is built from TRBV2 and TRBJ2-3, with D unclear. Trimming removed 3 bases from V and 2 bases from J, with 12 bases in between. This CDR3 spans 15 amino acids. Germline V gene data show CDR1 as SNHLY and CDR2 as FYNNEI. DNA for the CDR3: TGTGCCAGCAGTGACGTGGCGGCTATCACAGATACGCAGTATTTT. This encodes CASSDVAAITDTQYF.

The chain joins TRBV30 to TRBJ1-6; 7 nucleotides align to TRBD1. Unmatched junction bases numbered 8, after V lost 0 bases and J lost 6 bases. The CDR3 spans 16 residues. Germline CDR1 reads GTSNPN; CDR2 reads SVGIG (reference sequence). CDR3 loop: CAWSVRAGGGNSPLHF. CDR3 nucleotides: TGTGCCTGGAGTGTACGGGCAGGGGGTGGTAATTCACCCCTCCACTTT. The whole variable domain, remainder taken from reference TRBV30 and TRBJ1-6, is SQTIHQWPATLVQPVGSPLSLECTVEGTSNPNLYWYRQAAGRGLQLLFYSVGIGQISSEVPQNLSASRPQDRQFILSSKKLLLSDSGFYLCAWSVRAGGGNSPLHFGNGTRLTVT.

The rearrangement links TRBV7-2 to TRBJ2-5; a possible D gene is TRBD2 (6 bases). The germline V gene encodes CDR1 SGHTA and CDR2 FQGNSA. The CDR3 totals 17 residues. Trimming took 5 bases from V and 5 from J, leaving 24 bases between them. In DNA, the CDR3 is TGTGCCAGCAGCCCCCGCCGGCGGGCTAGCGCTAGCGAGACCCAGTACTTC. This translates into CASSPRRRASASETQYF.

This clone has just one count. This sequence joins TRBV5-1 and TRBJ2-5; D is possibly TRBD1 (5 bases). The CDR3 has 13 residues. V was trimmed by 5 bases and J by 4 bases, leaving 12 bases between them. Germline-derived CDR1 and CDR2 are SGHRS and YFSETQ. The CDR3 spells CASSKSGPETQYF. CDR3 sequence (DNA): TGCGCCAGCAGTAAGTCAGGGCCAGAGACCCAGTACTTC. Based on the CDR3 plus reference TRBV5-1 and TRBJ2-5, the full variable domain is KAGVTQTPRYLIKTRGQQVTLSCSPISGHRSVSWYQQTPGQGLQFLFEYFSETQRNKGNFPGRFSGRQFSNSRSEMNVSTLELGDSALYLCASSKSGPETQYFGPGTRLLVL.

This clone was observed once. J is TRBJ1-2 and V is TRBV6-1; tentative D call: TRBD1 (6 bases). Trimming stripped 1 base from V and 1 base from J, with 13 bases between. The CDR3 loop spans 16 amino acids. CDR1 is MNHNS, CDR2 SASEGT, per germline. CDR3 nucleotides: TGTGCCAGCAGTGAAGATCCGGGGGGCGGTAACTATGGCTACACCTTC. The encoded protein is CASSEDPGGGNYGYTF.

The genes are TRBV5-1 and TRBJ2-3, with 9 bases lining up with TRBD2. In germline, CDR1 is SGHRS, CDR2 YFSETQ. With V trimmed by 3 bases and J by 2 bases, 7 bases remained unmatched. This CDR3 contains 16 residues. CDR3 region: CASSSGLARATDTQYF. The DNA for the CDR3 is TGCGCCAGCAGCTCAGGACTAGCGAGAGCCACAGATACGCAGTATTTT.

The chain employs TRBV10-3 and TRBJ2-7; 7 bases are a match to TRBD1. The trim removed 6 bases at V and 1 base at J, leaving 6 bases unmatched. CDR3 length: 14 amino acids. The germline V gene has CDR1 ENHRY and CDR2 SYGVKD. DNA for the CDR3: TGTGCCATCAGCAGGGACAGCAAATCCTACGAGCAGTACTTC. Residues: CAISRDSKSYEQYF.

The V and J genes are TRBV5-4 and TRBJ2-5; tentative D call: TRBD2 (5 bases). Germline values: CDR1 SGHNT, CDR2 YYREEE (reference sequence). Trimming removed 0 bases from V and 0 bases from J, with 12 bases in between. CDR3 length equals 16 residues. In DNA form, the CDR3 reads TGTGCCAGCAGCTTGGGCCTCGGGGAGTACCAAGAGACCCAGTACTTC. This translates into CASSLGLGEYQETQYF.

This chain joins TRBV24-1 and TRBJ1-1; a possible D gene is TRBD1 (6 bases). Germline CDR1 and CDR2: KGHDR and SFDVKD. The CDR3 is 15 amino acids. V was shortened by 9 bases and J by 3 bases, with 19 bases between the two germline ends. CDR3 loop: CATRTGRGGDTEAFF. DNA of the CDR3: TGTGCCACCCGTACAGGGAGGGGGGGAGACACTGAAGCTTTCTTT.

The J gene is TRBJ1-2, the V gene TRBV6-5, with TRBD1 matching 7 bases. The ends lost 10 bases at V and 3 bases at J; junction bases unmatched: 8. The CDR3 runs 13 residues. The germline V gene has CDR1 MNHEY and CDR2 SVGAGI. The CDR3 DNA is TGTGCCACGACAGGGAGGTTGGACTATGGCTACACCTTC. It specifies CATTGRLDYGYTF.

The chain links TRBV24-1 to TRBJ1-4; no clear D gene. From germline, CDR1 is KGHDR and CDR2 SFDVKD. The V gene lost 7 bases and the J gene lost 13 bases, with 15 bases spanning the gap. The CDR3 spans 12 residues. CDR3 loop: CATSEGPGRLFF. CDR3 coding DNA: TGTGCCACCAGCGAGGGTCCGGGTAGACTGTTTTTT.

The rearrangement uses TRBV7-9 and TRBJ2-2, with TRBD1 matching over 9 bases. J was trimmed by 6 bases and V by 5 bases; bases with no gene match: 4. There are 14 residues in the CDR3. In germline, CDR1 is SEHNR, CDR2 FQNEAQ (reference sequence). For the CDR3, the DNA is TGTGCCAGCAGCACGGGACAGGGAGCCGGGGAGCTGTTTTTT. This sequence encodes CASSTGQGAGELFF.

This chain links TRBV7-9 with TRBJ2-1; 9 bases map to TRBD1. CDR1 SEHNR and CDR2 FQNEAQ come from the germline V gene (reference sequence). The ends lost 4 bases at V and 2 bases at J; junction bases unmatched: 3. This CDR3 has 15 residues. CDR3 DNA: TGTGCCAGCAGCTCCCGGGACAGGGCCTACAATGAGCAGTTCTTC. This codes for CASSSRDRAYNEQFF.

The chain uses TRBV7-6 and TRBJ2-7, with 8 positions matching TRBD1. Germline CDR1 and CDR2: SGHVS and FNYEAQ. Trimming took 5 bases from V and 3 from J; bases not matched to a gene: 9. The CDR3 spans 15 residues. CDR3 region: CASSANSGGNYEQYF. CDR3 coding DNA: TGTGCCAGCAGCGCGAACTCAGGGGGCAACTACGAGCAGTACTTC.

The chain links TRBV2 to TRBJ1-5; 8 bases are shared with TRBD1. The length of the CDR3 is 14 residues. Germline V lookup: CDR1 SNHLY, CDR2 FYNNEI. V lost 1 base and J lost 4; bases outside the gene matches: 0. CDR3 sequence reads: CASSEGTGNQPQHF. The CDR3, as DNA: TGTGCCAGCAGTGAAGGGACAGGGAATCAGCCCCAGCATTTT.

CDR3 DNA sequence: TGCGCCAGCAGCTTGGCATTGGGGGCAACAGATACGCAGTATTTT. Encoded protein: CASSLALGATDTQYF. The rearrangement links TRBV5-1 to TRBJ2-3, with TRBD1 as a possible D gene (6 bases). The CDR3 runs to 15 residues. Trimming removed 0 bases from V and 3 bases from J, with 11 bases in between. CDR1 and CDR2 (germline): SGHRS, YFSETQ.